In its sample, the clone carrying this T cell receptor (beta chain) ranks as medium-sized. The record originates from a study of blood T cell repertoires in COVID-19. The wider study: Samples came from the United States, Italy and Spain, spanning acute and convalescent COVID-19. T cells, B-cell-depleted T cells, or PBMCs supplied cDNA or gDNA.

Per the authors' pipeline: It was from reference gene primer amplification that nucleated cell counts were estimated. Produced via immunoSEQ multiplex PCR; TCRdb's table is partial and in-frame only. The V and J calls and clone size were taken over from that table, and D and trimming were inferred from the DNA. The sample yields roughly 130,000 clones, around 80% seen once. V lost 0 bases and J 0 bases, leaving 6 bases between the germline ends. The CDR3 has 15 amino acids. Germline CDR1 and CDR2: MGHRA and YSYEKL. Input material: peripheral blood. The receptor was derived from an elderly man with acute or convalescent COVID-19. The chain carries TRBV4-1 and TRBJ1-3; D gene uncertain. The CDR3 spells CASSQDFLSGNTIYF. CDR3 nucleotides: TGCGCCAGCAGCCAAGATTTCCTCTCTGGAAACACCATATATTTT.